What follows are 18 T cell receptor beta chains derived from one specimen sequenced in a study of cytomegalovirus exposure and HLA in healthy donors. PCR employed 60 Vbeta and 13 Jbeta primers. The data were produced by immunoSEQ multiplex PCR, yet TCRdb's version contains in-frame clones alone and is incomplete. In the table there are over 150,000 clones, approximately 70% of which are singletons. The material sequenced was PBMCs. These receptors all come from a woman aged 18-30 years in good health and CMV-seropositive.

The chain couples TRBV30 to TRBJ2-7; TRBD2 agrees at 12 bases. Germline V lookup: CDR1 GTSNPN, CDR2 SVGIG (reference sequence). The trim removed 4 bases at V and 9 bases at J, leaving 10 bases unmatched. CDR3 size: 14 residues. The CDR3 loop reads CAWTPTSGGGGQYF. For the CDR3, the DNA is TGTGCCTGGACCCCGACTAGCGGGGGTGGGGGGCAGTACTTC. The whole variable domain, filled in from reference TRBV30 and TRBJ2-7, reads SQTIHQWPATLVQPVGSPLSLECTVEGTSNPNLYWYRQAAGRGLQLLFYSVGIGQISSEVPQNLSASRPQDRQFILSSKKLLLSDSGFYLCAWTPTSGGGGQYFGPGTRLTVT.

The chain employs TRBV25-1 and TRBJ1-6; 7 bases map to TRBD1. V trimming: 4 bases; J trimming: 10 bases; junction bases outside the gene matches: 10. The CDR3 runs to 15 residues. CDR1 and CDR2 (germline): MGHDK, SYGVNS. In DNA, the CDR3 is TGTGCCAGCAGTGGGGGGAGACAGGGCGGGTCACCCCTCCACTTT. Its translation: CASSGGRQGGSPLHF.

V and J are TRBV4-1 and TRBJ1-2, with no clear D. The V gene lost 0 bases and the J gene lost 4 bases, with 9 bases spanning the gap. Germline V gene lookup returns CDR1 MGHRA and CDR2 YSYEKL. CDR3 length equals 14 residues. In DNA, the CDR3 is TGCGCCAGCAGCCAAGATTCGGCAGGCTATGGCTACACCTTC. Translation gives CASSQDSAGYGYTF.

This rearrangement joins TRBV28 to TRBJ2-3; 11 positions agree with TRBD2. The CDR3 extends over 16 amino acids. V shed 3 bases and J 7 bases; nucleotides not matched to a gene: 9. In germline, CDR1 is MDHEN, CDR2 SYDVKM. CDR3 DNA: TGTGCCAGCAGTTTCATTAGCGGGGGGGGACCGAATACGCAGTATTTT. As protein: CASSFISGGGPNTQYF.

J is TRBJ1-1 and V is TRBV30, with 7 bases aligning to TRBD1. V dropped 4 bases and J dropped 8; count of bases not matched to a gene: 10. The CDR3 has 13 residues. Germline V gene data show CDR1 as GTSNPN and CDR2 as SVGIG (reference sequence). In DNA, the CDR3 is TGTGCCTGGACCGCACAGGGGATACAGGAAGCTTTCTTT. This codes for CAWTAQGIQEAFF.

The CDR3 loop is CASSLSSAGVYEQYF. The CDR3 DNA reads TGTGCCAGCAGCTTATCTTCGGCAGGGGTCTACGAGCAGTACTTC. This chain connects TRBV7-2 to TRBJ2-7; a weak D match, TRBD1 (6 bases). The CDR3 spans 15 residues. Germline V CDR1 and CDR2: SGHTA, FQGNSA. V lost 2 bases, J lost 3 bases, and 14 bases lay in between.

The chain combines TRBV18 with TRBJ2-7; TRBD2 matches 11 bases. This CDR3 has 19 amino acids. J was trimmed by 5 bases and V by 1 base; bases with no gene match: 16. From germline, CDR1 is KGHSH and CDR2 LQKENI. CDR3 DNA sequence: TGTGCCAGCTCACCACTCGGGACTAGCGGAGAACTATCCCTCCACGAGCAGTACTTC. This gives the protein CASSPLGTSGELSLHEQYF.

CDR3: CASRETGGGNEKLFF. DNA of the CDR3: TGTGCCAGCAGGGAGACAGGGGGAGGTAATGAAAAACTGTTTTTT. The rearrangement joins TRBV6-1 to TRBJ1-4; 9 bases match TRBD1. Per the germline V gene, CDR1 is MNHNS and CDR2 is SASEGT. The V segment lost 6 bases and the J segment 4 bases; nucleotides outside the gene matches: 6. The CDR3 is 15 residues long.

The chain is built from TRBV19 and TRBJ2-7, with D possibly being TRBD1 (7 bases). Germline lookup yields CDR1 LNHDA and CDR2 SQIVND (reference sequence). The V and J ends lost 3 bases and 0 bases respectively, with 18 bases between them. This CDR3 contains 17 residues. CDR3 region: CASSISGLTGTSYEQYF. In DNA, the CDR3 is TGTGCCAGTAGTATTAGCGGCCTGACAGGGACCTCCTACGAGCAGTACTTC.

The V gene is TRBV4-3, the J gene TRBJ1-2; D is ambiguous. The V end lost 1 base, the J end lost 4 bases, and 7 bases lay between the germline ends. Germline lookup yields CDR1 LGHNA and CDR2 YSLEER. This CDR3 spans 13 amino acids. In nucleotides, the CDR3 is TGCGCCAGCAGCCAAGGTTCGGGCTATGGCTACACCTTC. Its protein product is CASSQGSGYGYTF.

This clone was counted only a few times. The junction departs from the called germline gene at one end, perhaps through a read error. The genes are TRBV5-4 and TRBJ2-6, with D possibly matching TRBD1 (6 bases). The germline V gene has CDR1 SGHNT and CDR2 YYREEE (reference sequence). This CDR3 region has 16 residues. This CDR3 is CASSQARGSGANVLTF. The CDR3 nucleotides read TGCGCCAGCAGCCAAGCCAGGGGCTCTGGGGCCAACGTCCTGACTTTC.

DNA of the CDR3: TGCGCCAGCAGCCGCAATGCGGAGACAGGGAGCCTCCAGTACTTC. As protein: CASSRNAETGSLQYF. The chain carries TRBV4-1 and TRBJ2-7; 7 bases line up with TRBD1. The germline V gene encodes CDR1 MGHRA and CDR2 YSYEKL. There are 15 residues in the CDR3. V was pared by 4 bases and J by 10 bases, with 16 bases of the junction left unmatched.

V gene TRBV5-1 combines with J gene TRBJ1-1, with a possible D match to TRBD1 (6 bases). The V and J ends lost 4 bases and 3 bases respectively, with 16 bases between them. The germline gives CDR1 SGHRS, CDR2 YFSETQ. The CDR3 has 15 residues. The CDR3 reads CASSPELGGDTEAFF. CDR3 DNA: TGCGCCAGCAGCCCGGAGCTAGGGGGAGACACTGAAGCTTTCTTT.

This clone came up once. This CDR3 reads CSVEVSQLAYNEQFF. For the CDR3, the DNA is TGCAGCGTTGAAGTTAGCCAGCTCGCCTACAATGAGCAGTTCTTC. The chain links TRBV29-1 to TRBJ2-1; D is ambiguous. Trimming pared 1 base from V and 2 bases from J, leaving 12 bases between. The CDR3 extends over 15 amino acids. Germline values: CDR1 SQVTM, CDR2 ANQGSEA.

The chain has TRBV7-9 and TRBJ2-3; 7 bases match TRBD2. The V gene's germline CDR1 is SEHNR and CDR2 FQNEAQ (reference sequence). V shed 5 bases and J 6 bases; nucleotides not matched to a gene: 8. The CDR3 totals 14 residues. This CDR3 reads CASSPTRGDDTQYF. For the CDR3, the DNA is TGTGCCAGCAGCCCCACCCGGGGGGACGATACGCAGTATTTT.

The count of this clone is one. The CDR3 protein is CASGGTGYEQYF. CDR3 coding DNA: TGTGCCAGCGGAGGGACTGGCTACGAGCAGTACTTC. V and J are TRBV9 and TRBJ2-7; weak D call: TRBD2 (6 bases). Trimming removed 7 bases from V and 3 bases from J, with 11 bases in between. This CDR3 spans 12 amino acids. Germline V CDR1 and CDR2: SGDLS, YYNGEE.

The chain uses TRBV19 and TRBJ1-5; D may be TRBD1 (5 bases). Per the germline V gene, CDR1 is LNHDA and CDR2 is SQIVND (reference sequence). The CDR3 loop spans 14 amino acids. Trimming left V 4 bases short and J 2 bases short, with 9 bases between. The CDR3 DNA reads TGTGCCAGTAGTACCAGGGTTCGCAATCAGCCCCAGCATTTT. Translated, it gives CASSTRVRNQPQHF.

This chain connects TRBV4-2 to TRBJ2-3; D call uncertain. The CDR3 is made up of 14 amino acids. Germline V lookup: CDR1 LGHNA, CDR2 YNFKEQ. V was clipped by 3 bases and J by 2 bases, with 9 bases between them. The chain's CDR3 is CASSHEYVTDTQYF. As DNA, the CDR3 is TGTGCCAGCAGCCATGAGTACGTCACAGATACGCAGTATTTT.